The 11 T cell receptor beta chains below were found in one sample sequenced in a study of shared clonotypes between healthy human individuals. Here immunoSEQ multiplex PCR was the method, and the copy in TCRdb shows in-frame clones only, minus some. The data show about 1 million clones, with 65% to 80% seen just once and around 1.5% held by the top ten. Sequencing was done on a sample of memory CD4+ T cells sorted from blood. Subset defined: CD45RA-negative fraction. These receptors all stem from a man between 18 and 29 years old in good health.

This clone was observed a single time. The chain joins TRBV7-2 to TRBJ1-1, with 8 nucleotides matching TRBD1. This CDR3 region has 14 residues. J was trimmed by 6 bases and V by 5 bases; bases with no gene match: 8. CDR1 and CDR2 (germline): SGHTA, FQGNSA. The CDR3 nucleotides are TGTGCCAGCAGCCGACAGGGGATTATCGCTGAAGCTTTCTTT. Its protein product is CASSRQGIIAEAFF.

The chain employs TRBV7-9 and TRBJ2-3; no clear D. This CDR3 contains 14 residues. In germline, CDR1 is SEHNR, CDR2 FQNEAQ (reference sequence). With 6 bases removed from V and 0 bases from J, the gap between germline ends came to 10 bases. CDR3 sequence (DNA): TGTGCCAGCAGGTTCGTGGGGAGCACAGATACGCAGTATTTT. Amino acid sequence: CASRFVGSTDTQYF.

This clone was seen just once. V usage is TRBV21-1 and J usage is TRBJ1-3. TRBV21-1 is termed a pseudogene. This CDR3 comprises 16 residues. This chain's CDR3 is CASGNLPRLTGDTIYF. CDR3 coding DNA: TGTGCCAGCGGCAATCTCCCCCGCCTGACCGGAGACACCATATATTTT.

This chain joins TRBV5-4 and TRBJ2-3, with 7 nucleotides matching TRBD2. The V segment lost 0 bases and the J segment 2 bases; nucleotides outside the gene matches: 9. The CDR3 consists of 17 residues. Per germline, CDR1 SGHNT and CDR2 YYREEE (reference sequence). CDR3 bases: TGTGCCAGCAGCTTGGCAACCCCCAGCGGGGACACAGATACGCAGTATTTT. It encodes CASSLATPSGDTDTQYF.

The chain is built from TRBV7-9 and TRBJ1-4; possibly TRBD1 for D (5 bases). Germline loops: CDR1 SEHNR, CDR2 FQNEAQ (reference sequence). V lost 0 bases and J lost 3, with 11 bases in between. The CDR3 runs to 16 residues. Here the CDR3 reads CASSLAAWGSNEKLFF. The DNA of the CDR3 is TGTGCCAGCAGCTTAGCGGCGTGGGGGTCTAATGAAAAACTGTTTTTT.

The chain joins TRBV2 to TRBJ2-5, with no clear D. This CDR3 contains 12 residues. Germline V gene data show CDR1 as SNHLY and CDR2 as FYNNEI. Trimming cost V 5 bases and J 3 bases, with 7 bases left between them. The CDR3, as DNA: TGTGCCAGCAGTTTAAGAAAAGAGACCCAGTACTTC. As protein: CASSLRKETQYF.

V is TRBV6-1 and J is TRBJ2-3; TRBD1 matches 9 bases. Germline-derived CDR1 and CDR2 are MNHNS and SASEGT. V was clipped by 7 bases and J by 4 bases; unmatched bases: 9. The CDR3 has 15 residues. This CDR3 is CASTPGQGISDTQYF. CDR3 nucleotides: TGTGCCAGCACCCCGGGACAGGGCATCTCAGATACGCAGTATTTT.

This clone was seen repeatedly, ten times or more. Other DNA sequences in the sample encode the same CDR3. This chain links TRBV2 with TRBJ1-1; 7 bases are a match to TRBD1. The junction had 4 bases not matched to a gene; V was cut back by 5 bases and J by 1 base. CDR3 length: 14 amino acids. CDR1 is SNHLY and CDR2 is FYNNEI in the germline V gene. The CDR3 DNA is TGTGCCAGCAGTTTGGGACAGCAGAACACTGAAGCTTTCTTT. It yields the protein CASSLGQQNTEAFF.

The rearrangement links TRBV11-2 to TRBJ2-5, with TRBD1 identical over 7 bases. This CDR3 spans 14 amino acids. Germline V gene lookup returns CDR1 SGHAT and CDR2 FQNNGV. The V segment lost 6 bases and the J segment 2 bases; nucleotides outside the gene matches: 6. The CDR3 here is CASSPTGKQETQYF. The DNA for the CDR3 is TGTGCCAGCAGTCCGACAGGGAAGCAAGAGACCCAGTACTTC.

The chain has TRBV5-1 and TRBJ1-3; the match to TRBD1 covers 9 bases. The junction had 4 bases not matched to a gene; V was cut back by 4 bases and J by 5 bases. Germline lookup yields CDR1 SGHRS and CDR2 YFSETQ. The CDR3 runs to 14 residues. DNA of the CDR3: TGCGCCAGCAGCCCGGGGACAGGGCGAAACACCATATATTTT. It codes for CASSPGTGRNTIYF.

The chain employs TRBV6-5 and TRBJ2-7; D unclear. This CDR3 is built from 11 residues. Germline CDR1 reads MNHEY; CDR2 reads SVGAGI. Trimming left V 6 bases short and J 2 bases short, with 5 bases between. The CDR3 reads CASRWTYEQYF. CDR3 DNA: TGTGCCAGCAGATGGACCTACGAGCAGTACTTC.